The 20 T cell receptor beta chains given below trace back to one sample, sequenced in a study of shared clonotypes between healthy human individuals. Measured with immunoSEQ multiplex PCR; TCRdb has only the in-frame clones, and not every one. The sample contains 500,000 to 550,000 clones, 90% to 96% of which appear only once. Sequenced input: naive CD4+ T cells sorted from blood. Subset described: CD45RA+ positively selected. These receptors all stem from a woman in her 30s in good health.

The chain has TRBV19 and TRBJ1-5; 10 nucleotides align to TRBD1. CDR1 is LNHDA, CDR2 SQIVND, per germline (reference sequence). The CDR3 is made up of 20 amino acids. The J segment lost 3 bases and the V segment lost 5 bases, leaving 19 bases of the junction unmatched. CDR3 protein: CASSLWAADRGRIYNQPQHF. In DNA form, the CDR3 reads TGTGCCAGTAGTCTTTGGGCCGCGGACAGGGGGAGAATTTACAATCAGCCCCAGCATTTT.

The rearrangement joins TRBV2 to TRBJ2-5; 9 nucleotides align to TRBD1. Matching the DNA end better, TRBJ2-7 makes the J call doubtful. CDR1 SNHLY and CDR2 FYNNEI come from the germline V gene. CDR3 length: 14 residues. CDR3 protein: CASRGTGIIYEQYF. CDR3 nucleotides: TGTGCCAGCAGGGGGACAGGGATTATCTACGAGCAGTACTTC.

The chain has TRBV5-1 and TRBJ2-1, with 7 bases matching TRBD1. Unmatched junction bases numbered 5, after V lost 3 bases and J lost 2 bases. The CDR3 is made up of 15 amino acids. Germline-derived CDR1 and CDR2 are SGHRS and YFSETQ. CDR3 loop: CASSWQGDAYNEQFF. CDR3 bases: TGCGCCAGCAGCTGGCAGGGGGACGCCTACAATGAGCAGTTCTTC.

The chain combines TRBV2 with TRBJ2-5; 7 positions agree with TRBD1. The J call may be in error: the DNA end matches TRBJ2-7 better. Germline lookup yields CDR1 SNHLY and CDR2 FYNNEI. CDR3 size: 14 residues. CDR3 sequence reads: CASKGTDLPYEQYF. DNA of the CDR3: TGTGCCAGCAAGGGGACAGATTTACCGTACGAGCAGTACTTC.

V and J are TRBV30 and TRBJ1-6; D possibly corresponds to TRBD1 (6 bases). The CDR3 contains 14 residues. Germline lookup yields CDR1 GTSNPN and CDR2 SVGIG (reference sequence). Between the trimmed V and J ends, which lost 2 bases and 5 bases, there was a span of 10 bases. In nucleotides, the CDR3 is TGTGCCTGGAGTCAGGGACAAAATAATTCACCCCTCCACTTT. It yields the protein CAWSQGQNNSPLHF.

The V and J genes are TRBV5-1 and TRBJ1-1; D possibly corresponds to TRBD1 (5 bases). Trimming stripped 4 bases from V and 5 bases from J, with 15 bases between. Germline CDR1 reads SGHRS; CDR2 reads YFSETQ. The CDR3 is 14 amino acids. CDR3 region: CASSDNFGGTEAFF. The CDR3 DNA follows: TGCGCCAGCAGCGATAACTTTGGGGGAACTGAAGCTTTCTTT.

This clone was counted once. The V gene is TRBV19, the J gene TRBJ1-4, with a tentative D call TRBD1 (5 bases). The V gene lost 9 bases and the J gene lost 3 bases, with 17 bases spanning the gap. Germline V gives CDR1 LNHDA, CDR2 SQIVND (reference sequence). This CDR3 region has 15 residues. The CDR3 region has the DNA TGTGCCAGCCGATCTCGTCGAGGGGCTAATGAAAAACTGTTTTTT. This gives the protein CASRSRRGANEKLFF.

This chain connects TRBV27 to TRBJ1-1; unclear D gene. The CDR3 spans 13 residues. Germline V gives CDR1 MNHEY, CDR2 SMNVEV (reference sequence). V was shortened by 2 bases and J by 3 bases, with 7 bases between the two germline ends. The CDR3 nucleotides read TGTGCCAGCAGTTTACCCCCGTACACTGAAGCTTTCTTT. Protein sequence: CASSLPPYTEAFF.

The sample holds one count of this clone. The chain employs TRBV4-1 and TRBJ1-1, with 7 positions matching TRBD1. This CDR3 contains 14 residues. CDR1 is MGHRA and CDR2 is YSYEKL in the germline V gene. J was trimmed by 6 bases and V by 3 bases; bases with no gene match: 7. CDR3: CASSQADRAPEAFF. The DNA for the CDR3 is TGCGCCAGCAGCCAGGCAGACAGGGCCCCTGAAGCTTTCTTT.

V is TRBV4-1 and J is TRBJ2-7; the match to TRBD1 covers 10 bases. The V segment lost 4 bases and the J segment 4 bases; nucleotides outside the gene matches: 1. Germline V gene data show CDR1 as MGHRA and CDR2 as YSYEKL. The CDR3 runs 13 residues. CDR3 DNA sequence: TGCGCCAGCAGCCGGGGACAGGGGTACGAGCAGTACTTC. Translating gives CASSRGQGYEQYF.

This chain connects TRBV4-2 to TRBJ1-2; TRBD1 matches at 12 bases. Trimming at V came to 3 bases and at J to 8 bases, leaving 13 bases not matched to a gene. CDR1 and CDR2 from the germline V gene are LGHNA and YNFKEQ. CDR3 length: 17 residues. This chain's CDR3 is CASSQAQIGTGGGGYTF. For the CDR3, the DNA is TGTGCCAGCAGCCAGGCCCAGATCGGGACAGGGGGCGGGGGCTACACCTTC.

This chain joins TRBV9 and TRBJ1-5; 9 bases are shared with TRBD1. From germline, CDR1 is SGDLS and CDR2 YYNGEE. J was trimmed by 2 bases and V by 3 bases; bases with no gene match: 3. The CDR3 covers 15 residues. The CDR3 sequence: CASSAGTGRNQPQHF. The CDR3 bases are TGTGCCAGCAGCGCCGGGACAGGGCGCAATCAGCCCCAGCATTTT.

The V gene is TRBV28, the J gene TRBJ2-5; 7 bases map to TRBD1. The J segment lost 7 bases and the V segment lost 3 bases, leaving 11 bases of the junction unmatched. Germline CDR1 is MDHEN and CDR2 is SYDVKM. This CDR3 region has 15 residues. This CDR3 is CASSFPGTAGATQYF. CDR3 nucleotides: TGTGCCAGCAGTTTCCCCGGGACAGCTGGGGCGACCCAGTACTTC.

The rearrangement joins TRBV7-2 to TRBJ2-7, with 10 bases matching TRBD2. J was trimmed by 1 base and V by 5 bases; bases with no gene match: 5. In germline, CDR1 is SGHTA, CDR2 FQGNSA. The CDR3 totals 15 residues. The CDR3 is CASSPSGSRSYEQYF. CDR3 DNA: TGTGCCAGCAGCCCTAGCGGGAGTAGGTCCTACGAGCAGTACTTC.

The chain carries TRBV25-1 and TRBJ1-5; 8 nucleotides align to TRBD1. V was pared by 4 bases and J by 7 bases, with 6 bases of the junction left unmatched. The CDR3 extends over 14 amino acids. In germline, CDR1 is MGHDK, CDR2 SYGVNS. CDR3 region: CASSATGGGQPQHF. CDR3 sequence (DNA): TGTGCCAGCAGTGCTACAGGGGGTGGGCAGCCCCAGCATTTT.

The gene calls are TRBV19 and TRBJ2-5, with D possibly called TRBD1 or TRBD2 (6 bases each). The better agreement between TRBJ2-7 and the DNA end casts doubt on the J call. Looked up from germline, CDR1 is LNHDA and CDR2 is SQIVND (reference sequence). The CDR3 sequence is 13 residues long. The CDR3 sequence: CASIPGGLHEQYF. The CDR3 coding sequence is TGTGCCAGTATACCCGGGGGCCTCCACGAGCAGTACTTC.

The gene calls are TRBV18 and TRBJ2-3, with 7 bases fitting TRBD1. The CDR3 covers 14 residues. Germline V gene lookup returns CDR1 KGHSH and CDR2 LQKENI. V shed 4 bases, J shed 3 bases, and the junction held 4 bases outside the gene matches. CDR3 residues: CASSRRQGTDTQYF. CDR3 coding DNA: TGTGCCAGCTCACGCAGACAGGGAACAGATACGCAGTATTTT.

The gene calls are TRBV4-2 and TRBJ2-2, with a possible D match to TRBD2 (5 bases). V lost 4 bases and J 4 bases, leaving 13 bases between the germline ends. The germline V gene has CDR1 LGHNA and CDR2 YNFKEQ. CDR3 length: 15 residues. The CDR3 reads CASSRGLAPTGELFF. In DNA, the CDR3 is TGTGCCAGCAGCCGAGGGCTGGCTCCCACCGGGGAGCTGTTTTTT.

This clone showed up just once. The genes are TRBV5-4 and TRBJ1-1; no clear D. Trimming stripped 1 base from V and 2 bases from J, with 9 bases between. This CDR3 is built from 14 residues. From germline, CDR1 is SGHNT and CDR2 YYREEE (reference sequence). CDR3: CASSLWADNTEAFF. DNA of the CDR3: TGTGCCAGCAGCTTGTGGGCGGATAACACTGAAGCTTTCTTT. The whole variable domain, remainder taken from reference TRBV5-4 and TRBJ1-1, is ETGVTQSPTHLIKTRGQQVTLRCSSQSGHNTVSWYQQALGQGPQFIFQYYREEENGRGNFPPRFSGLQFPNYSSELNVNALELDDSALYLCASSLWADNTEAFFGQGTRLTVV.

The rearrangement joins TRBV5-1 to TRBJ2-7; D is perhaps TRBD1 (5 bases). V was cut by 2 bases and J by 7 bases, with 16 bases left in between. The CDR3 covers 14 residues. CDR1 SGHRS and CDR2 YFSETQ come from the germline V gene. The chain's CDR3 is CASSFWQGNREQYF. As DNA, the CDR3 is TGCGCCAGCAGCTTTTGGCAGGGTAATCGTGAGCAGTACTTC. The full variable domain, completed using reference TRBV5-1 and TRBJ2-7, is KAGVTQTPRYLIKTRGQQVTLSCSPISGHRSVSWYQQTPGQGLQFLFEYFSETQRNKGNFPGRFSGRQFSNSRSEMNVSTLELGDSALYLCASSFWQGNREQYFGPGTRLTVT.